This T cell receptor beta chain is from a study of blood T cell repertoires in COVID-19. Across the whole study: COVID-19 samples collected from the United States, Italy and Spain covered acute and convalescent phases. The cDNA or gDNA used as material had been derived from T cells, B-cell-depleted T cells, or PBMCs.

Original methodology: Amplification of reference gene primers provided the estimated nucleated cell counts. Sequencing used immunoSEQ multiplex PCR; TCRdb keeps in-frame clones, though not all of them. V and J calls and clone size follow that table, whereas D and trimming were derived from the DNA. In the table there are 55,000 to 75,000 clones, around 90% of which are singletons. In its sample, this clone was seen once. Sequencing was done on a sample of peripheral blood. The receptor's source is a human donor in a cohort sampled during active COVID-19.

The CDR3 DNA is TGTGCCAGCAGCTTAGGAGGGACTGGAAACACCATATATTTT. Protein sequence: CASSLGGTGNTIYF. The V call is TRBV11-2, the J call TRBJ1-3; D unresolved. The CDR3 sequence is 14 residues long. The V gene's germline CDR1 is SGHAT and CDR2 FQNNGV. Trimming cost V 1 base and J 2 bases, with 6 bases left between them.